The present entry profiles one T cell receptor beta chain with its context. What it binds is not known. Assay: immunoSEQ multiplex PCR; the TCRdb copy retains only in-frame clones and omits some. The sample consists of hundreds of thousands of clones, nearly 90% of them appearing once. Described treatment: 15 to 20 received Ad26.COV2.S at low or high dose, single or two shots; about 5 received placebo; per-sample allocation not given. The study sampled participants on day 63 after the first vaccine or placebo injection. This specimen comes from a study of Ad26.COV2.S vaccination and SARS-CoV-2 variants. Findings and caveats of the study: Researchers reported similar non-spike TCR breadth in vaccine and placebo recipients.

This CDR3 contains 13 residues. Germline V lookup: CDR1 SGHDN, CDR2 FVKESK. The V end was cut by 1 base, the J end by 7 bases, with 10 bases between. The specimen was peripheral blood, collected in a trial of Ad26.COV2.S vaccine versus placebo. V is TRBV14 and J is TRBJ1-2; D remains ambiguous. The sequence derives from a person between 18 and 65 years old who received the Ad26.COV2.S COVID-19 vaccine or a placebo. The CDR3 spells CASSQVFPGGYTF. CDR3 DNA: TGTGCCAGCAGCCAAGTCTTTCCGGGTGGCTACACCTTC.